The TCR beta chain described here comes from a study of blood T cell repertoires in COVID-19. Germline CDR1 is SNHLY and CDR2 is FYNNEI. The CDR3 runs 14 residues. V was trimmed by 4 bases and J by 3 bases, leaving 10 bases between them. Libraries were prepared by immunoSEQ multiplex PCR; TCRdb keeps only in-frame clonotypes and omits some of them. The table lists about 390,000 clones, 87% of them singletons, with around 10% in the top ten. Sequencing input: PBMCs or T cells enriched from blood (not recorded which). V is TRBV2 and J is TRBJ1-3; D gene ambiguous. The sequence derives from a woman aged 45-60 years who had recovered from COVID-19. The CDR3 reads CASSVGAVGNTIYF. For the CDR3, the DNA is TGTGCCAGCAGTGTCGGAGCGGTTGGAAACACCATATATTTT.